This T cell receptor (beta chain) was recovered during a study of blood T cell repertoires in COVID-19. Data came from immunoSEQ multiplex PCR; TCRdb stores just in-frame clones and leaves some out. This table has roughly 220,000 clones, approximately 84% appearing once. Germline CDR1 is MNHEY and CDR2 is SVGAGI. V lost 7 bases to trimming and J lost 3 bases; unmatched junction nucleotides: 2. The CDR3 runs 12 residues. Sequenced: peripheral blood. This chain joins TRBV6-5 and TRBJ1-1, with 7 positions matching TRBD1. This clonotype was sampled from a woman aged 25 to 39 who had recovered from COVID-19. The CDR3 bases are TGTGCCAGCAAGGGGGCTCACACTGAAGCTTTCTTT. The encoded protein is CASKGAHTEAFF.